This TCR beta chain stems from a study of cytomegalovirus exposure and HLA in healthy donors. Primers for the PCR totalled 60 Vbeta and 13 Jbeta. TCRdb keeps only in-frame clones here, not all; method: immunoSEQ multiplex PCR. The data show about 94,000 clones, with 79% seen just once and around 3.8% held by the top ten. From germline, CDR1 is GTSNPN and CDR2 SVGIG (reference sequence). CDR3 length: 18 residues. V dropped 0 bases and J dropped 0; count of bases not matched to a gene: 4. Material for sequencing was PBMCs. The TCR originated in a woman between 40 and 50 years old in good health and CMV-seronegative. The chain is built from TRBV30 and TRBJ2-2; 13 bases fit TRBD2. CDR3 coding DNA: TGTGCCTGGAGTGTACGAACTAGCGGGGGGGCGAACACCGGGGAGCTGTTTTTT. It is translated as CAWSVRTSGGANTGELFF.